These 8 T cell receptor beta chains were sequenced from one sample in a study of memory CD4+ T cells and cytomegalovirus serostatus. Single viable CD3+CD4+CD8-CD45RO+ cells were sorted as the memory CD4+ T cells. Only in-frame clones appear in the TCRdb table, and some are missing; sequencing was by immunoSEQ multiplex PCR. The profile shows around 30,000 clones, around 74% of them singletons. Input material: memory CD4+ T cells from blood. The origin of the receptors is an adult in good health and CMV-seronegative. Some clones in this sample may be carry-over from other donors' samples.

This CDR3 reads CASSLEKASGELFF. Here the CDR3 DNA reads TGCGCCAGCAGCTTGGAGAAGGCGTCCGGGGAGCTGTTTTTT. This chain joins TRBV5-1 and TRBJ2-2; D ambiguous. This CDR3 region has 14 residues. The germline V gene has CDR1 SGHRS and CDR2 YFSETQ. V was pared by 0 bases and J by 6 bases, with 9 bases between.

The chain uses TRBV19 and TRBJ1-3, with D tentatively TRBD1 (5 bases). Trimming took off 6 bases at V and 4 bases at J, with 13 bases between the two ends. Germline CDR1 and CDR2: LNHDA and SQIVND (reference sequence). There are 14 residues in the CDR3. The CDR3 protein is CASRYGGVGNTIYF. The CDR3 nucleotides read TGTGCCAGTAGGTACGGGGGTGTAGGAAACACCATATATTTT.

The CDR3 nucleotides are TGTGCCAGCAGTTTGGGCGAGCGTAGCTATGGCTACACCTTC. As protein: CASSLGERSYGYTF. The chain carries TRBV28 and TRBJ1-2; D call uncertain. Trimming removed 3 bases at V and 4 bases at J, with 12 bases between. The CDR3 is 14 residues long. Germline CDR1 MDHEN, CDR2 SYDVKM.

The CDR3 nucleotides are TGTGCCAGTAGTATGGAAGGGACAGGCTCCTATGGCTACACCTTC. This encodes CASSMEGTGSYGYTF. This rearrangement joins TRBV19 to TRBJ1-2; 8 bases map to TRBD1. CDR1 is LNHDA, CDR2 SQIVND, per germline (reference sequence). V gave up 3 bases and J gave up 4 bases; unmatched junction bases: 7. This CDR3 has 15 residues.

The J gene is TRBJ1-4, the V gene TRBV6-1, with D possibly TRBD1 on 5 matching bases. Germline-derived CDR1 and CDR2 are MNHNS and SASEGT. V lost 7 bases, J lost 6 bases, and 15 bases lay in between. There are 14 residues in the CDR3. The CDR3 spells CASTLAGLYEKLFF. DNA for the CDR3: TGTGCCAGCACATTGGCAGGGTTATATGAAAAACTGTTTTTT.

This clone has only one observation. Other nucleotide sequences in the sample specify the same CDR3. The chain is built from TRBV28 and TRBJ2-3; 7 positions match TRBD1. Trimming took 9 bases from V and 5 from J; bases not matched to a gene: 14. The CDR3 is 15 amino acids. The germline V gene has CDR1 MDHEN and CDR2 SYDVKM. In DNA, the CDR3 is TGTGCCAGTAGGGGACAGAGACATTCACTAGATACGCAGTATTTT. Encoded protein: CASRGQRHSLDTQYF.

The genes are TRBV28 and TRBJ1-6; D remains ambiguous. Germline V gene data show CDR1 as MDHEN and CDR2 as SYDVKM. The germline V and J ends were trimmed by 5 bases and 7 bases, with 15 bases remaining between them. The length of the CDR3 is 15 residues. CDR3 residues: CASSDEKGWNSPLHF. CDR3 sequence (DNA): TGTGCCAGCAGTGATGAGAAGGGTTGGAATTCACCCCTCCACTTT.

The V gene is TRBV7-8, the J gene TRBJ1-2; D perhaps matches TRBD1 (5 bases). The V end was cut by 3 bases, the J end by 7 bases, with 18 bases between. The length of the CDR3 is 15 residues. Germline V gene lookup returns CDR1 SGHVS and CDR2 FQNEAQ. The CDR3 here is CASSLVRGLRSGYTF. In DNA form, the CDR3 reads TGTGCCAGCAGCTTGGTCCGGGGCCTTCGGAGTGGCTACACCTTC.